The present T cell receptor beta chain was sequenced within a study of shared clonotypes between healthy human individuals. CD45RO-negative, CCR7-selected cells formed the naive CD8 fraction, which excluded terminally differentiated effector memory CD45RA+ cells. The protocol was immunoSEQ multiplex PCR, while the TCRdb copy is restricted to in-frame clones and leaves out a portion. The sample contains some 2.1 million clones, approximately 92% of which appear only once. Germline V lookup: CDR1 ENHRY, CDR2 SYGVKD. V lost 0 bases to trimming and J lost 4 bases; unmatched junction nucleotides: 11. This CDR3 has 18 residues.

The sequence was collected from a young man in good health. Some clones in this sample may be carry-over from other donors' samples. Source material: naive CD8+ T cells from PBMCs. The rearrangement joins TRBV10-3 to TRBJ1-5, with 8 bases identical to TRBD1. The DNA for the CDR3 is TGTGCCATCAGTGAGTCCGTGGATGTTGGGACAGGTAATCAGCCCCAGCATTTT. This translates into CAISESVDVGTGNQPQHF.